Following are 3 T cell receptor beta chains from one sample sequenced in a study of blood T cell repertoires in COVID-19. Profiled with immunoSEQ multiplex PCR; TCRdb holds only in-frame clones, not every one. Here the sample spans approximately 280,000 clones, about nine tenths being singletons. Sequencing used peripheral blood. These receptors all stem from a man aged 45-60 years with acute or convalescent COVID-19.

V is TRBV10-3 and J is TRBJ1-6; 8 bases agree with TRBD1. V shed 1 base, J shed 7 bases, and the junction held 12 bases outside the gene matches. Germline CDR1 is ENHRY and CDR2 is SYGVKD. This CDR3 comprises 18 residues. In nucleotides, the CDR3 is TGTGCCATCAGTGAGTTTCAGGGGGCGCGGATGAGGAATTCACCCCTCCACTTT. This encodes CAISEFQGARMRNSPLHF.

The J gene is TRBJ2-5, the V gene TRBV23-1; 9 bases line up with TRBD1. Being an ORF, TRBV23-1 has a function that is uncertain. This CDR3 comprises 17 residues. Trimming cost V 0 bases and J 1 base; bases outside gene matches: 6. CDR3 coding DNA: TGCGCCAGCAGTCAATCCCGGGACAGGGTGGCCCAAGAGACCCAGTACTTC. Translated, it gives CASSQSRDRVAQETQYF.

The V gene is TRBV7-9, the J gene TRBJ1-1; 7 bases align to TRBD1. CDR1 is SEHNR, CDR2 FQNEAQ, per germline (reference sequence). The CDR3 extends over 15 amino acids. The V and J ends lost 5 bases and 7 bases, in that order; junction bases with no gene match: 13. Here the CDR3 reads CASSLGTVFAFEAFF. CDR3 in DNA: TGTGCCAGCAGCCTCGGGACAGTCTTCGCGTTTGAAGCTTTCTTT.